Shown below are 30 T cell receptor beta chains from a single sample sequenced in a study of early T cells in non-severe SARS-CoV-2 infection. TCRdb independently ran MiXCR on the 5' RACE reads; one entry per CDR3 protein. There are around 64,000 distinct CDR3 sequences in the sample; approximately 10% occur only once, and 4.5% to 7% lies in the top ten. The material was whole blood, obtained at baseline. Receptor source: an adult who was a healthcare worker with PCR-confirmed SARS-CoV-2 infection or an uninfected control (not recorded which).

The genes are TRBV18 and TRBJ2-5; D remains unclear. V dropped 10 bases and J dropped 2 bases, with 8 bases sitting between them. The CDR3 contains 11 residues. The germline V gene encodes CDR1 KGHSH and CDR2 LQKENI. CDR3 sequence reads: CATSLQETQYF. The CDR3 nucleotides are TGTGCCACCTCCTTACAAGAGACCCAGTACTTC. Supplemented by reference TRBV18 and TRBJ2-5, the full variable domain reads NAGVMQNPRHLVRRRGQEARLRCSPMKGHSHVYWYRQLPEEGLKFMVYLQKENIIDESGMPKERFSAEFPKEGPSILRIQQVVRGDSAAYFCATSLQETQYFGPGTRLLVL.

This CDR3 is CASRQLANIQYF. The CDR3 nucleotides read TGTGCCAGCAGACAGCTCGCAAACATTCAGTACTTC. The V and J genes are TRBV28 and TRBJ2-4, with no clear D. V lost 6 bases, J lost 6 bases, and 9 bases lay in between. The CDR3 is made up of 12 amino acids. The V gene's germline CDR1 is MDHEN and CDR2 SYDVKM.

The CDR3, as DNA: TGTGCCAGCAGCTACAGGGTTGGAAATCAGCCCCAGCATTTT. Protein: CASSYRVGNQPQHF. V is TRBV12-3 or TRBV12-4 and J is TRBJ1-5, with TRBD1 as a possible D gene (6 bases). Deletions cut 6 bases from V and 4 bases from J, with 13 bases between. The CDR3 sequence is 14 residues long.

This clonotype was counted ten times or more. The rearrangement uses TRBV9 and TRBJ1-6; D gene unclear. The CDR3 totals 16 residues. The V and J ends lost 0 bases and 0 bases respectively, with 7 bases between them. Germline V CDR1 and CDR2: SGDLS, YYNGEE. The CDR3 is CASSVDGSSYNSPLHF. The CDR3 DNA is TGTGCCAGCAGCGTAGACGGAAGCTCCTATAATTCACCCCTCCACTTT.

CDR3 region: CASSFKLGTEAFF. DNA of the CDR3: TGTGCCAGCAGTTTTAAATTGGGCACTGAAGCTTTCTTT. This chain links TRBV7-6 with TRBJ1-1, with unresolved D. The CDR3 is 13 residues long. The V end was cut by 6 bases, the J end by 4 bases, with 12 bases between. Germline V gives CDR1 SGHVS, CDR2 FNYEAQ.

The J gene is TRBJ2-2, the V gene TRBV11-2, with TRBD1 as a possible D gene (5 bases). This CDR3 contains 14 residues. Trimming pared 3 bases from V and 3 bases from J, leaving 8 bases between. The germline gives CDR1 SGHAT, CDR2 FQNNGV. The CDR3 DNA reads TGTGCCAGCAGCTTTCTCAGGGACACCGGGGAGCTGTTTTTT. Translated, it gives CASSFLRDTGELFF.

This clonotype was picked up a small number of times. Germline is not matched at one junction end, which may reflect a read error. The CDR3 DNA sequence: TGTGTCAGCAGCCGGACTAGCGGAACCCCTGGCACAGATACGCAGTATTTT. This sequence encodes CVSSRTSGTPGTDTQYF. V and J are TRBV13 and TRBJ2-3; 10 bases agree with TRBD2. CDR1 and CDR2 from the germline V gene are PRHDT and FYEKMQ (reference sequence). The CDR3 has 17 residues.

This clonotype was observed a few times. V gene TRBV11-3 combines with J gene TRBJ2-7; 10 nucleotides agree with TRBD1. Germline V CDR1 and CDR2: SGHNT, YENEEA. With 5 bases clipped from V and 5 bases from J, the junction kept 6 bases outside the gene matches. CDR3 size: 14 residues. This chain's CDR3 is CASSPGTGEHEQYF. CDR3 bases: TGTGCCAGCAGCCCGGGGACAGGGGAACACGAGCAGTACTTC. The full variable domain, with the rest looked up from reference TRBV11-3 and TRBJ2-7, is EAGVVQSPRYKIIEKKQPVAFWCNPISGHNTLYWYLQNLGQGPELLIRYENEEAVDDSQLPKDRFSAERLKGVDSTLKIQPAELGDSAVYLCASSPGTGEHEQYFGPGTRLTVT.

This clonotype was seen ten or more times. CDR3 residues: CASSEDFGTGDYEQYF. The CDR3 DNA sequence: TGTGCCAGCAGTGAAGATTTCGGGACAGGGGATTACGAGCAGTACTTC. This sequence joins TRBV6-1 and TRBJ2-7; 10 bases are shared with TRBD1. Per the germline V gene, CDR1 is MNHNS and CDR2 is SASEGT. This CDR3 spans 16 amino acids. With V trimmed by 1 base and J by 4 bases, 7 bases remained unmatched.

This clonotype was counted many times. The chain has TRBV7-9 and TRBJ1-2; 8 nucleotides match TRBD1. Trimming removed 4 bases from V and 4 bases from J; junction bases left unmatched: 14. This CDR3 comprises 17 residues. Germline CDR1 SEHNR, CDR2 FQNEAQ (reference sequence). CDR3 nucleotides: TGTGCCAGCAGCTCTGGACAGGGCGTTGCTCTGGGCTATGGCTACACCTTC. Encoded protein: CASSSGQGVALGYGYTF.

The chain links TRBV6-6 to TRBJ1-6; 7 bases align to TRBD1. The germline V gene encodes CDR1 MNHNY and CDR2 SVGAGI (reference sequence). This CDR3 has 15 residues. V lost 5 bases and J lost 2; bases outside the gene matches: 3. CDR3 sequence: CASSIGTAYNSPLHF. The CDR3 DNA follows: TGTGCCAGCAGTATAGGGACAGCCTATAATTCACCCCTCCACTTT.

This clonotype was recorded a few times. The chain recombines TRBV7-2 with TRBJ2-3; D might be TRBD2 (6 bases). Between the trimmed V and J ends, which lost 4 bases and 6 bases, there was a span of 11 bases. Germline CDR1 and CDR2: SGHTA and FQGNSA. The CDR3 spans 13 residues. Written as DNA, the CDR3 is TGTGCCAGCAGCTCTGGGACTCACGATACGCAGTATTTT. Protein: CASSSGTHDTQYF.

This clonotype was observed at least ten times. The chain uses TRBV19 and TRBJ2-7, with TRBD2 identical over 14 bases. The CDR3 loop spans 16 amino acids. CDR1 and CDR2 (germline): LNHDA, SQIVND (reference sequence). V lost 6 bases, J lost 4 bases, and 8 bases stayed unmatched. The CDR3 spells CASSLEGTSGGYEQYF. The CDR3 DNA follows: TGTGCCAGTAGCCTGGAAGGGACTAGCGGGGGTTACGAGCAGTACTTC.

There are many counts of this clonotype. This chain links TRBV20-1 with TRBJ2-3, with no clear D. V was clipped by 0 bases and J by 6 bases, with 10 bases between them. Germline V gene lookup returns CDR1 DFQATT and CDR2 SNEGSKA (reference sequence). There are 13 residues in the CDR3. In nucleotides, the CDR3 is TGCAGTGCTAGAGACCACCTCCGGGATACGCAGTATTTT. Translated, it gives CSARDHLRDTQYF.

This clonotype was picked up many times. J is TRBJ1-2 and V is TRBV13; D is unclear. The CDR3 has 13 amino acids. Trimming stripped 5 bases from V and 4 bases from J, with 11 bases between. The germline V gene has CDR1 PRHDT and CDR2 FYEKMQ (reference sequence). Here the CDR3 DNA reads TGTGCCAGCAGCCCATCCGTTAGCTATGGCTACACCTTC. Translation: CASSPSVSYGYTF.

This clonotype turned up a few times. The V call is TRBV4-1, the J call TRBJ2-3, with no clear D. Germline CDR1 is MGHRA and CDR2 is YSYEKL. Trimming removed 6 bases from V and 4 bases from J, with 11 bases in between. The CDR3 has 13 amino acids. CDR3 region: CASRRNEADTQYF. The CDR3 coding sequence is TGCGCCAGCAGAAGAAATGAGGCAGATACGCAGTATTTT.

In its sample, this clonotype was seen a few times. The V and J genes are TRBV30 and TRBJ1-3, with D uncertain. The CDR3 sequence is 15 residues long. Trimming shortened V by 0 bases and J by 4 bases, and 13 bases separated the two germline ends. Per the germline V gene, CDR1 is GTSNPN and CDR2 is SVGIG (reference sequence). The chain's CDR3 is CAWSVGGWVGNTIYF. DNA of the CDR3: TGTGCCTGGAGTGTAGGAGGGTGGGTAGGAAACACCATATATTTT.

This clonotype was observed at least ten times. V is TRBV6-6 and J is TRBJ2-4; unclear D gene. This CDR3 is built from 14 residues. Germline V gene data show CDR1 as MNHNY and CDR2 as SVGAGI (reference sequence). Between the trimmed V and J ends, which lost 6 bases and 0 bases, there was a span of 9 bases. For the CDR3, the DNA is TGTGCCAGCAGGGACCAACTAGCCAAAAACATTCAGTACTTC. Translated, it gives CASRDQLAKNIQYF.

Many counts were recorded for this clonotype. The rearrangement joins TRBV2 to TRBJ1-5; D perhaps matches TRBD1 (5 bases). The V and J ends lost 9 bases and 1 base respectively, with 13 bases between them. The CDR3 runs to 14 residues. The germline V gene encodes CDR1 SNHLY and CDR2 FYNNEI. CDR3 nucleotide sequence: TGTGCCAGTAAGGGAGGGGTGAGCAATCAGCCCCAGCATTTT. Translated, it gives CASKGGVSNQPQHF.

The rearrangement links TRBV29-1 to TRBJ1-1; D remains unclear. This CDR3 is built from 11 residues. Looked up from germline, CDR1 is SQVTM and CDR2 is ANQGSEA. With 3 bases removed from V and 6 bases from J, the gap between germline ends came to 8 bases. This CDR3 is CSVDRGAEAFF. The CDR3 DNA follows: TGCAGCGTTGATCGGGGAGCTGAAGCTTTCTTT.

This clonotype was counted between two and nine times. J is TRBJ2-7 and V is TRBV12-3 or TRBV12-4; D is undetermined. This CDR3 is 13 amino acids long. V shed 4 bases and J shed 2 bases, with 9 bases lying between them. This CDR3 reads CASSSTGTYEQYF. CDR3 bases: TGTGCCAGCAGTTCGACTGGTACCTACGAGCAGTACTTC.

The rearrangement links TRBV5-4 to TRBJ2-5, with 8 bases lining up with TRBD2. Germline V gives CDR1 SGHNT, CDR2 YYREEE (reference sequence). The CDR3 totals 16 residues. The V and J ends lost 1 base and 2 bases, in that order; junction bases with no gene match: 7. The CDR3 nucleotides are TGTGCCAGCAGCTTGCCCAGGCCGGGGGGGCAAGAGACCCAGTACTTC. Encoded protein: CASSLPRPGGQETQYF. Using reference TRBV5-4 and TRBJ2-5 for the parts outside the CDR3, the full variable domain is ETGVTQSPTHLIKTRGQQVTLRCSSQSGHNTVSWYQQALGQGPQFIFQYYREEENGRGNFPPRFSGLQFPNYSSELNVNALELDDSALYLCASSLPRPGGQETQYFGPGTRLLVL.

This clonotype was observed a few times. The rearrangement links TRBV7-8 to TRBJ2-3; possible D gene TRBD1, 5 bases. There are 15 residues in the CDR3. Trimming left V 1 base short and J 4 bases short, with 12 bases between. Germline V gene lookup returns CDR1 SGHVS and CDR2 FQNEAQ. CDR3 region: CASSLVPGLADTQYF. For the CDR3, the DNA is TGTGCCAGCAGCTTAGTACCAGGGTTGGCAGATACGCAGTATTTT.

This chain joins TRBV11-2 and TRBJ1-2, with 8 positions matching TRBD1. V was pared by 5 bases and J by 6 bases, with 5 bases of the junction left unmatched. Germline assignment: CDR1 SGHAT and CDR2 FQNNGV. The CDR3 contains 13 residues. The CDR3 here is CASSNGQGDGYTF. As DNA, the CDR3 is TGTGCCAGCAGCAACGGACAGGGTGATGGCTACACCTTC.

The chain is built from TRBV18 and TRBJ2-1; D is unresolved. Looked up from germline, CDR1 is KGHSH and CDR2 is LQKENI. The CDR3 totals 14 residues. The V and J ends lost 2 bases and 5 bases respectively, with 10 bases between them. CDR3 in amino acids: CASSPIAADNEQFF. The CDR3 coding sequence is TGTGCCAGCTCACCAATTGCCGCAGACAATGAGCAGTTCTTC.

This clonotype came up a few times. The V call is TRBV14, the J call TRBJ1-6; D possibly corresponds to TRBD1 (6 bases). The CDR3 sequence is 14 residues long. Between the trimmed V and J ends, which lost 1 base and 10 bases, there was a span of 11 bases. Germline V CDR1 and CDR2: SGHDN, FVKESK. CDR3 residues: CASSQVQGESPLHF. The CDR3 DNA reads TGTGCCAGCAGCCAAGTACAGGGAGAATCACCCCTCCACTTT.

The table lists this clonotype with many counts. The V call is TRBV12-3 or TRBV12-4, the J call TRBJ1-4, with D hard to call. The CDR3 spans 14 residues. Trimming left V 5 bases short and J 5 bases short, with 12 bases between. CDR3 in amino acids: CASSSQWGNEKLFF. CDR3 bases: TGTGCCAGCAGTAGTCAATGGGGAAATGAAAAACTGTTTTTT.

The rearrangement uses TRBV30 and TRBJ1-1; D unresolved. V was cut by 4 bases and J by 2 bases, with 5 bases left in between. CDR1 and CDR2 from the germline V gene are GTSNPN and SVGIG (reference sequence). The CDR3 length is 11 residues. CDR3: CAWTRNTEAFF. DNA of the CDR3: TGTGCCTGGACGAGAAACACTGAAGCTTTCTTT.

This clonotype was counted a few times. The chain's CDR3 is CASSLFGSTDTQYF. The CDR3 nucleotides are TGTGCCAGCAGCTTATTCGGGAGCACAGATACGCAGTATTTT. This chain links TRBV7-2 with TRBJ2-3, with D unresolved. Deletions cut 2 bases from V and 0 bases from J, with 6 bases between. This CDR3 is 14 amino acids long. Germline assignment: CDR1 SGHTA and CDR2 FQGNSA.

The chain is built from TRBV12-3 or TRBV12-4 and TRBJ2-1, with D possibly matching TRBD2 (6 bases). The CDR3 contains 12 residues. The V gene lost 10 bases and the J gene lost 7 bases, with 14 bases spanning the gap. CDR3 amino acids: CATGGHGNEQFF. CDR3 DNA sequence: TGTGCCACCGGAGGGCACGGGAATGAGCAGTTCTTC.